The TCR beta chain under discussion was sequenced for a study of Ad26.COV2.S vaccination and SARS-CoV-2 variants. Whole-study findings and limits: From the TCR breadth and depth analyses, total T cell responses may have been underestimated. Across vaccine and placebo recipients, the breadth of non-spike TCRs was similar.

Notes on this clone: Its target is not known.

The CDR3 is 14 residues long. Trimming pared 5 bases from V and 2 bases from J, leaving 7 bases between. CDR1 and CDR2 (germline): LNHNV, YYDKDF (reference sequence). Treatment denoted: some 19 received Ad26.COV2.S at low or high dose, single or two shots; 5 received placebo; per-sample allocation not given. Material that was analyzed had been drawn on day 63 after the first vaccine or placebo injection. Aged 18-55 years, donor was enrolled in Boston in the early 2020s. An Ad26 vector carrying the Wuhan-strain SARS-CoV-2 spike served as the vaccine. Clones were sequenced by immunoSEQ multiplex PCR, and TCRdb holds only the in-frame ones, with some missing. The data hold about 480,000 clones, with roughly nine tenths observed a single time.

This sequence joins TRBV15 and TRBJ1-6, with D unresolved. This TCR was recovered from a person between 18 and 59 years old who received the Ad26.COV2.S COVID-19 vaccine or a placebo. The input for sequencing was peripheral blood, taken in a trial of Ad26.COV2.S vaccine versus placebo. The CDR3 reads CATSSSPYNSPLHF. In nucleotides, the CDR3 is TGTGCCACCAGCTCCAGCCCCTATAATTCACCCCTCCACTTT.